Below are 9 T cell receptor beta chains sequenced from a single sample in a study of blood T cells in healthy people across ages. A second PCR, run for about 6 to 11 cycles, used a sample-barcoded 5' primer plus a J-beta primer mix. TCRdb re-called the 5' RACE reads with MiXCR, one entry per CDR3 protein. The sample records roughly 1.6 million distinct CDR3 sequences, around 35% being singletons. The sequenced sample was blood. The receptor source for this set is a woman aged 25-40 years in good health.

The gene calls are TRBV10-3 and TRBJ1-1; the D is unclear. CDR3 length: 13 residues. Between the trimmed V and J ends, which lost 8 bases and 6 bases, there was a span of 16 bases. Germline CDR1 ENHRY, CDR2 SYGVKD. CDR3 residues: CAILRAIGAEAFF. For the CDR3, the DNA is TGTGCCATCCTGAGGGCCATCGGCGCTGAAGCTTTCTTT.

This clonotype was observed once. The gene calls are TRBV15 and TRBJ2-7; 14 nucleotides align to TRBD2. The J call is doubtful: the DNA matches TRBJ2-5 better. The CDR3 is 19 amino acids. The V gene's germline CDR1 is LNHNV and CDR2 YYDKDF (reference sequence). The CDR3 sequence is CATSRVKGTSGSVFETQYF. In DNA, the CDR3 is TGTGCCACCAGCAGAGTTAAAGGGACTAGCGGGAGTGTATTCGAGACCCAGTACTTC.

The chain employs TRBV20-1 and TRBJ2-3; no definite D call. CDR3 length equals 17 residues. Trimming took 5 bases from V and 1 from J, leaving 22 bases between them. CDR1 and CDR2 from the germline V gene are DFQATT and SNEGSKA (reference sequence). The DNA for the CDR3 is TGCAGTGCTGTTCTGGCCCGACCCTCTCGGGGCACAGATACGCAGTATTTT. Translation: CSAVLARPSRGTDTQYF.

The chain links TRBV20-1 to TRBJ2-3; tentative D call: TRBD2 (5 bases). The CDR3 sequence is 15 residues long. Germline CDR1 reads DFQATT; CDR2 reads SNEGSKA (reference sequence). Trimming stripped 7 bases from V and 3 bases from J, with 20 bases between. The CDR3 region has the DNA TGCAGTGTTGGGCAGACTCGACTAAAAACAGATACGCAGTATTTT. The encoded protein is CSVGQTRLKTDTQYF.

With respect to this clonotype: At one end the junction does not follow the germline gene, possibly because of a read error. The chain carries TRBV6-5 and TRBJ2-3; TRBD2 is a possible D gene (7 bases). Germline V lookup: CDR1 MNHEY, CDR2 SVGAGI. The CDR3 totals 16 residues. For the CDR3, the DNA is TGTGCCTGCAGCCGGGGGGCCGGACGACCCCCAGATACGCAGTATTTT. It is translated as CACSRGAGRPPDTQYF.

Details on this clonotype: One end of the junction varies from germline; a read error may be responsible. This sequence joins TRBV20-1 and TRBJ2-1; TRBD2 agrees at 7 bases. Germline V gene data show CDR1 as DFQATT and CDR2 as SNEGSKA (reference sequence). The CDR3 is 16 residues long. DNA of the CDR3: TGCTGTGCTAGAGCGATGTCTAGCGGACCCTACAATGAGCAGTTCTTC. Its protein is CCARAMSSGPYNEQFF.

This clonotype was seen more than once but under ten times. The chain carries TRBV7-9 and TRBJ2-1; tentatively, D is TRBD2 (5 bases). Trimming took off 7 bases at V and 0 bases at J, with 13 bases between the two ends. Germline V gene sequence: CDR1 SEHNR, CDR2 FQNEAQ (reference sequence). The CDR3 sequence is 15 residues long. CDR3 sequence: CASNPGGFSYNEQFF. The CDR3 DNA is TGTGCCAGCAACCCTGGCGGGTTCTCCTACAATGAGCAGTTCTTC.

In its sample, this clonotype was seen many times. This rearrangement joins TRBV5-1 to TRBJ2-1; 8 nucleotides align to TRBD1. The germline V gene encodes CDR1 SGHRS and CDR2 YFSETQ. The CDR3 length is 16 residues. With 4 bases clipped from V and 0 bases from J, the junction kept 6 bases outside the gene matches. CDR3 DNA: TGCGCCAGCAGCCTGCGGACAGGGAGCTCCTACAATGAGCAGTTCTTC. Translating it yields CASSLRTGSSYNEQFF.

The chain links TRBV2 to TRBJ1-5; TRBD1 aligns across 7 bases. The V and J ends lost 5 bases and 1 base, in that order; junction bases with no gene match: 5. CDR1 is SNHLY, CDR2 FYNNEI, per germline. This CDR3 has 15 residues. CDR3 in amino acids: CASSPTGFSNQPQHF. The CDR3 region has the DNA TGTGCCAGCAGTCCGACAGGGTTCAGCAATCAGCCCCAGCATTTT.